Given below is one T cell receptor (beta chain) in context. Some clones are missing from TCRdb's copy, which holds only in-frame ones; the method was immunoSEQ multiplex PCR. The sample holds fewer than 300,000 clones, 80% to 95% seen once. Per germline, CDR1 MNHEY and CDR2 SVGAGI. The CDR3 spans 15 residues. V was pared by 6 bases and J by 0 bases, with 12 bases between. Cohorts were based on clinical histories the participants reported. Cohort 3 donors were reported recovered after two negative PCRs, clearance, or symptom resolution. The sample comes from a study of blood T cell repertoires in COVID-19. About the research overall: Samples came from the United States, Italy and Spain, spanning acute and convalescent COVID-19.

Sequencing was performed on PBMCs or T cells enriched from blood (not recorded which). This TCR came from a woman under 40 who had recovered from COVID-19. J is TRBJ1-5 and V is TRBV6-5; the D gene is possibly TRBD1 (5 bases). CDR3 sequence (DNA): TGTGCCAGCAGCCAGGGCCAGGGTAGCAATCAGCCCCAGCATTTT. This gives the protein CASSQGQGSNQPQHF.